This TCR beta chain was obtained from a study of cytomegalovirus exposure and HLA in healthy donors. As concerns this clone: What it binds is unknown.

Broader study findings: The authors listed around 150 TCR beta chains as cytomegalovirus-associated.

It was with 60 Vbeta and 13 Jbeta primers that the PCR ran. The table came from immunoSEQ multiplex PCR; TCRdb's copy has only in-frame clones and leaves some out. The data hold roughly 190,000 clones, with 75% to 85% observed a single time. Source material: PBMCs. This TCR was recovered from a woman aged 18-29 years in good health and CMV-seronegative.

The CDR3 region has the DNA TGTGCCAGCAGATTTAGGACCGGGACTAGCGGTTACAATGAGCAGTTCTTC. Its translation: CASRFRTGTSGYNEQFF. The chain is built from TRBV7-8 and TRBJ2-1; 11 bases match TRBD2. CDR3 length: 17 amino acids. The germline CDR1 and CDR2 sequences are SGHVS and FQNEAQ. Trimming took 6 bases from V and 4 from J; bases not matched to a gene: 11.